Detailed here is one T cell receptor (beta chain). This specimen belongs to a study of long-term antiretroviral therapy in people with HIV. Sequencing used immunoSEQ v3.0 at survey level. The data were produced by immunoSEQ multiplex PCR, yet TCRdb's version contains in-frame clones alone and is incomplete. The data contain 25,000 to 35,000 clones, almost 95% of them singletons. This receptor was taken from a man over 45 with HIV. The sequencing used unsorted PBMCs, collected approximately 7.4 years after starting antiretroviral therapy.

CDR3 amino acids: CAWSEGGSPLHF. The CDR3 DNA sequence: TGTGCCTGGAGCGAGGGGGGTTCACCCCTCCACTTT. The gene calls are TRBV30 and TRBJ1-6; the D gene is possibly TRBD1 (6 bases). Germline CDR1 and CDR2: GTSNPN and SVGIG (reference sequence). V dropped 3 bases and J dropped 9 bases, with 9 bases sitting between them. The CDR3 runs 12 residues.